The 13 T cell receptor beta chains below were found in one sample sequenced in a study of blood T cells in healthy people across ages. PCR was performed a second time for roughly 7 to 11 cycles using a sample-barcoded 5' primer and a J-beta primer mix. One entry per CDR3 protein results from TCRdb running MiXCR on the 5' RACE reads. The sample lists about 570,000 distinct CDR3 sequences; 27% were seen once. Sequenced material: blood. These receptors were obtained from a woman in her 70s in good health.

Points on this clonotype: One end of the junction is discordant with germline, which a read error may explain. The chain's CDR3 is CASSPKDAQYF. DNA of the CDR3: TGTGCCAGCAGTCCGAAAGATGCGCAGTATTTT. The chain uses TRBV12-3 or TRBV12-4 and TRBJ2-3, with no clear D. This CDR3 is built from 11 residues.

The V gene is TRBV7-9, the J gene TRBJ1-1; the D gene is possibly TRBD1 (5 bases). CDR3 size: 15 residues. The V end lost 0 bases, the J end lost 1 base, and 9 bases lay between the germline ends. Germline V gene lookup returns CDR1 SEHNR and CDR2 FQNEAQ (reference sequence). The CDR3 DNA is TGTGCCAGCAGCTTAGCGGGGGGATGGAACACTGAAGCTTTCTTT. Encoded protein: CASSLAGGWNTEAFF.

The V and J genes are TRBV5-1 and TRBJ2-1, with TRBD1 matching over 9 bases. Trimming removed 3 bases from V and 5 bases from J; junction bases left unmatched: 6. The CDR3 contains 15 residues. CDR1 is SGHRS and CDR2 is YFSETQ in the germline V gene. CDR3 nucleotide sequence: TGCGCCAGCAGCTACGGACAGGGGTCTCACAATGAGCAGTTCTTC. Protein product: CASSYGQGSHNEQFF.

This clonotype was recorded once. The J gene is TRBJ2-4, the V gene TRBV6-5; maybe TRBD1 (6 bases). The CDR3 consists of 14 residues. CDR1 MNHEY and CDR2 SVGAGI come from the germline V gene. V was clipped by 6 bases and J by 0 bases, with 9 bases between them. CDR3 loop: CASSKQGAKNIQYF. CDR3 bases: TGTGCCAGCAGCAAACAGGGAGCCAAAAACATTCAGTACTTC.

The chain combines TRBV29-1 with TRBJ2-5; 8 bases agree with TRBD1. This CDR3 comprises 15 residues. The V and J ends lost 7 bases and 3 bases, in that order; junction bases with no gene match: 13. Germline assignment: CDR1 SQVTM and CDR2 ANQGSEA. Written as DNA, the CDR3 is TGCAGCGGCGGAAAGACAGGGGATTCTAAAGAGACCCAGTACTTC. Translating gives CSGGKTGDSKETQYF.

The chain carries TRBV4-3 and TRBJ2-1, with D possibly matching TRBD2 (5 bases). The germline V and J ends were trimmed by 0 bases and 7 bases, with 13 bases remaining between them. There are 15 residues in the CDR3. The V gene's germline CDR1 is LGHNA and CDR2 YSLEER. The CDR3 nucleotides are TGCGCCAGCAGCCAAGATCGGGTTCGGGGTAATGAGCAGTTCTTC. This codes for CASSQDRVRGNEQFF.

As to this clonotype: One junction end disagrees with the germline gene, perhaps due to a read error. The V and J genes are TRBV29-1 and TRBJ2-1; D is unclear. This CDR3 has 15 amino acids. CDR1 is SQVTM, CDR2 ANQGSEA, per germline. The CDR3 reads CSVEMLGQTYNERFF. The CDR3 region has the DNA TGCAGCGTTGAGATGCTAGGGCAGACCTACAATGAGCGGTTCTTC.

This clonotype was seen once. The chain has TRBV7-8 and TRBJ2-5; D is perhaps TRBD1 (6 bases). The J call may be wrong; the DNA end is better matched by TRBJ2-7. This CDR3 has 17 residues. Germline V lookup: CDR1 SGHVS, CDR2 FQNEAQ. For the CDR3, the DNA is TGTGCCAGCAGCTTGGGCCCAAAAAGTAGCAGGGGAGCCGAGCAGTACTTC. Protein sequence: CASSLGPKSSRGAEQYF.

This rearrangement joins TRBV20-1 to TRBJ1-2; no definite D call. The CDR3 has 13 amino acids. CDR1 is DFQATT and CDR2 is SNEGSKA in the germline V gene (reference sequence). The CDR3 sequence: CSYSRNDNYGYTF. CDR3 DNA: TGCAGCTATAGTCGAAACGATAACTATGGCTACACCTTC.

This clonotype has just a few counts. V usage is TRBV7-2 and J usage is TRBJ2-1; D perhaps matches TRBD2 (6 bases). V lost 3 bases, J lost 6 bases, and 12 bases lay in between. The CDR3 is 14 residues long. Germline CDR1 SGHTA, CDR2 FQGNSA. The CDR3 spells CASSFNAGLNEQFF. CDR3 in DNA: TGTGCCAGCAGCTTTAATGCGGGGCTCAATGAGCAGTTCTTC.

This clonotype has more than one count but fewer than ten. The CDR3 DNA follows: TGCGCCAGCTCAAATCCGGGGGAAGAGACCCAGTACTTC. As protein: CASSNPGEETQYF. The chain is built from TRBV5-1 and TRBJ2-5, with a tentative D call TRBD2 (6 bases). The V gene lost 7 bases and the J gene lost 3 bases, with 13 bases spanning the gap. The V gene's germline CDR1 is SGHRS and CDR2 YFSETQ. This CDR3 is 13 amino acids long.

The chain has TRBV29-1 and TRBJ2-3; D not certain. Germline-derived CDR1 and CDR2 are SQVTM and ANQGSEA. The CDR3 covers 12 residues. The ends were cut back, 2 bases at V and 4 bases at J, with 7 bases in the middle. CDR3 protein: CSVERVPDTQYF. In nucleotides, the CDR3 is TGCAGCGTTGAAAGGGTCCCAGATACGCAGTATTTT.

This clonotype occurred once. The V call is TRBV7-3, the J call TRBJ2-5; 9 positions agree with TRBD2. The J call may be faulty, since TRBJ2-1 better matches the DNA end. The CDR3 totals 18 residues. CDR1 and CDR2 (germline): SGHTA, FQGTGA. CDR3 bases: TGTGCCAGCAGCTTAACGGGGCCGGGAAGCGGGAGGCCCCATGAGCAGTTCTTC. Its translation is CASSLTGPGSGRPHEQFF.